These T cell receptor beta chains were read from a single sample in a study of T cells after yellow fever vaccination. TCRdb itself ran the 5' RACE reads through MiXCR, one entry per CDR3 protein. The top ten hold about 3% of the sample, which has about 340,000 distinct CDR3 sequences, around an eighth seen once. This specimen was CD4+ T cells sorted from PBMCs, taken 15 days after the yellow fever booster vaccination. The receptors stem from a man younger than 35 who received the YFV17D yellow fever vaccine. CDR3s include the opening cysteine and the closing phenylalanine or tryptophan.

v_gene: TRBV5-1; j_gene: TRBJ2-3; CDR3aa: CASSATGSGDTQYF
v_gene: TRBV11-1; j_gene: TRBJ1-2; CDR3aa: CASSLGTVRGYTF
v_gene: TRBV7-2; j_gene: TRBJ1-6; CDR3aa: CASSSPDRTYNSPLHF
v_gene: TRBV6-2/TRBV6-3; j_gene: TRBJ2-7; CDR3aa: CASSGLRGGSYEQYF
v_gene: TRBV13; j_gene: TRBJ1-2; CDR3aa: CASSLDRFPGYTF
v_gene: TRBV20-1; j_gene: TRBJ2-5; CDR3aa: CSARDWGVRLAGDQETQYF
v_gene: TRBV4-3; j_gene: TRBJ1-6; CDR3aa: CASSQYRGPSPLHF
v_gene: TRBV7-9; j_gene: TRBJ2-1; CDR3aa: CASSLTGLANEQFF
v_gene: TRBV7-9; j_gene: TRBJ1-6; CDR3aa: CASSSQGVSPLHF
v_gene: TRBV5-1; j_gene: TRBJ1-3; CDR3aa: CASSLNNGNTIYF
v_gene: TRBV11-2; j_gene: TRBJ2-1; CDR3aa: CASSLPRGAHNSYNEQFF
v_gene: TRBV2; j_gene: TRBJ2-3; CDR3aa: CASSSDSRTDTQYF
v_gene: TRBV5-1; j_gene: TRBJ1-1; CDR3aa: CASSEIPVTGGSGEAFF
v_gene: TRBV5-1; j_gene: TRBJ2-5; CDR3aa: CASSLRRGLETQYF
v_gene: TRBV6-5; j_gene: TRBJ1-4; CDR3aa: CASSYSGKLFF
v_gene: TRBV7-2; j_gene: TRBJ1-1; CDR3aa: CASSNGQTTEAFF
v_gene: TRBV18; j_gene: TRBJ2-5; CDR3aa: CASSPLVAQETQYF